This passage covers 9 T cell receptor beta chains from one sample sequenced in a study of Graves' ophthalmopathy and Graves' hyperthyroidism. Investigators amplified TCR beta CDR3 regions from RNA transcripts. HTBI primers were used in a first-round RT-PCR, which preceded a second-round multiplex PCR. One entry per CDR3 protein results from TCRdb running MiXCR on the multiplex PCR reads. The sample contains more than 1,000,000 distinct CDR3 sequences, roughly 35% of which appear only once. The sequenced sample was peripheral blood or thyroid tissue (not recorded which). The receptor source for this set is an adult man with Graves' hyperthyroidism.

The chain uses TRBV10-3 and TRBJ2-7; 14 positions match TRBD2. The DNA end favors TRBJ2-5, so the J call may be wrong. The CDR3 has 17 amino acids. Germline CDR1 ENHRY, CDR2 SYGVKD. CDR3 region: CATSPGLAGDGQETQYF. The DNA for the CDR3 is TGTGCCACCAGCCCGGGACTAGCGGGAGATGGGCAAGAGACCCAGTACTTC.

In its sample, this clonotype was seen a few times. This sequence joins TRBV7-2 and TRBJ2-2; 16 bases are a match to TRBD2. Trimming at V came to 1 base and at J to 1 base, leaving 6 bases not matched to a gene. CDR3 size: 20 residues. Germline V lookup: CDR1 SGHTA, CDR2 FQGNSA. CDR3 bases: TGTGCCAGCAGCTTAGGACTGGGACTAGCGGGAGGGAAGAACACCGGGGAGCTGTTTTTT. Translated: CASSLGLGLAGGKNTGELFF.

A few counts support this clonotype. The chain couples TRBV6-2 or TRBV6-3 to TRBJ2-3; the D gene is possibly TRBD2 (6 bases). The CDR3 loop spans 15 amino acids. The ends were cut back, 5 bases at V and 2 bases at J, with 14 bases in the middle. Per the germline V gene, CDR1 is MNHEY and CDR2 is SVGEGT. CDR3 coding DNA: TGTGCCAGCAGTCACCGGGACTTACCCACAGATACGCAGTATTTT. Residues: CASSHRDLPTDTQYF.

This clonotype showed up many times. The J gene is TRBJ1-1, the V gene TRBV7-9; D unresolved. V dropped 6 bases and J dropped 1 base, with 12 bases sitting between them. From germline, CDR1 is SEHNR and CDR2 FQNEAQ (reference sequence). CDR3 length: 14 amino acids. Written as DNA, the CDR3 is TGTGCCAGCAGAGACACGGAAAGGAACACTGAAGCTTTCTTT. Its translation: CASRDTERNTEAFF.

This chain connects TRBV6-2 or TRBV6-3 to TRBJ1-2; no clear D gene. Germline V lookup: CDR1 MNHEY, CDR2 SVGEGT. The ends were cut back, 5 bases at V and 3 bases at J, with 16 bases in the middle. The CDR3 consists of 15 residues. CDR3 residues: CASSTVNREHYGYTF. The CDR3 DNA is TGTGCCAGCAGTACGGTTAACCGGGAACACTATGGCTACACCTTC.

This clonotype was recorded at least ten times. The CDR3 sequence: CATSAPNGGAETQYF. CDR3 DNA: TGTGCCACCAGTGCTCCAAACGGGGGGGCGGAGACCCAGTACTTC. The chain links TRBV24-1 to TRBJ2-5; 8 positions match TRBD2. CDR3 size: 15 residues. V lost 5 bases to trimming and J lost 5 bases; unmatched junction nucleotides: 9. Germline CDR1 KGHDR, CDR2 SFDVKD.

The chain uses TRBV12-5 and TRBJ1-3; D unclear. V was shortened by 4 bases and J by 8 bases, with 12 bases between the two germline ends. CDR3 length: 13 amino acids. Germline values: CDR1 LGHNT, CDR2 FRNRAP. The CDR3 loop is CASGSSNGDTIYF. The CDR3 DNA sequence: TGTGCTAGTGGTTCCTCAAACGGGGACACCATATATTTT.

This clonotype appeared a few times. The chain couples TRBV9 to TRBJ1-2, with 9 bases lining up with TRBD1. The junction had 6 bases not matched to a gene; V was cut back by 7 bases and J by 8 bases. The CDR3 totals 12 residues. CDR1 is SGDLS and CDR2 is YYNGEE in the germline V gene. The CDR3 DNA follows: TGTGCCAGCTCCTGGACAGGGGAGGGCTACACCTTC. It specifies CASSWTGEGYTF.

This clonotype was detected many times. V and J are TRBV19 and TRBJ2-7; D not certain. Germline CDR1 reads LNHDA; CDR2 reads SQIVND (reference sequence). Between the trimmed V and J ends, which lost 3 bases and 4 bases, there was a span of 10 bases. The CDR3 contains 13 residues. DNA of the CDR3: TGTGCCAGTAGTATGCCGCCAAGTTACGAGCAGTACTTC. Translating gives CASSMPPSYEQYF.